This TCR beta chain was profiled in a study of T cells in Graves' hyperthyroidism and ophthalmopathy. Study at large: Peripheral blood was taken when the disease was first diagnosed, before any treatment began. Overall study findings and caveats: From stable hyperthyroidism, ophthalmopathy was set apart by a 13 V-J model.

This clonotype occurred once. The target antigen is unknown. Patients were aged 18 to 65, had disease duration under 2 months, and had newly diagnosed hyperthyroidism. This CDR3 has 17 residues. Germline assignment: CDR1 SGHRS and CDR2 YFSETQ. The V gene lost 1 base and the J gene lost 4 bases, with 20 bases spanning the gap. TCR beta CDR3 region amplification was performed from RNA transcripts. Using the HTBI primer set, a first-round RT-PCR was run on the TCR CDR3. TCRdb analysed the multiplex PCR reads with MiXCR anew, one entry per CDR3 protein. The data contain about 480,000 distinct CDR3 sequences, approximately 15% of them singletons.

Specimen: blood. The gene calls are TRBV5-1 and TRBJ1-2; D possibly corresponds to TRBD1 (5 bases). This receptor was obtained from a woman between 18 and 30 years old with Graves' hyperthyroidism. CDR3 in amino acids: CASSLYIRQGTGYGYTF. CDR3 nucleotides: TGCGCCAGCAGCTTGTATATTCGGCAGGGTACCGGCTATGGCTACACCTTC.